These 18 T cell receptor beta chains share one sample of origin, sequenced in a study of tumor-infiltrating lymphocytes in primary liver carcinoma. Priming with a constant-region primer yielded TCR beta cDNA from around 0.45 ug total RNA. Libraries of TCR beta came from three nested multiplex PCR rounds with slightly modified ARM-PCR. Running roughly 10 cycles apiece, the first two PCR rounds relied on TRBV1-TRBV30 forward primers together with a C-beta reverse primer. From the multiplex PCR reads, TCRdb called clonotypes with MiXCR, one entry per CDR3 protein. The sample lists 40,000 to 55,000 distinct CDR3 sequences, less than 85% occurring once. It was from 20-30 mg of unsorted bulk tissue that RNA and DNA were co-extracted. Sequencing was carried out using liver tumor tissue from sampling region 5. The sample's subset: tumor region T5, tumor centre. These receptors originate from a man in his forties with primary liver carcinoma and hepatitis B virus infection.

A remark on this clonotype: Germline and junction disagree at one end, which may indicate a read error. The chain joins TRBV10-2 to TRBJ2-2; possible D gene TRBD2, 6 bases. This CDR3 has 16 residues. Per the germline V gene, CDR1 is WSHSY and CDR2 is SAAADI. The CDR3 DNA reads as TGCGCCAGCAGTGTGGCGCGGGGACGGAACACCGGGGAGCAGTTTTTT. Residues: CASSVARGRNTGEQFF.

This clonotype was seen a handful of times. V is TRBV2 and J is TRBJ2-2; 7 nucleotides line up with TRBD2. Germline CDR1 reads SNHLY; CDR2 reads FYNNEI. V shed 4 bases and J 7 bases; nucleotides not matched to a gene: 3. This CDR3 has 13 residues. This CDR3 is CASSAGLDGELFF. For the CDR3, the DNA is TGTGCCAGCAGTGCCGGACTAGACGGGGAGCTGTTTTTT.

This clonotype was counted ten times or more. The CDR3 nucleotides are TGTGCCACCAGTGTTCCAGGGGCCCATAGCACAGATACGCAGTATTTT. It translates to CATSVPGAHSTDTQYF. This sequence joins TRBV24-1 and TRBJ2-3; TRBD1 might be the D (6 bases). This CDR3 has 16 residues. V lost 5 bases to trimming and J lost 0 bases, with 14 bases between them. In germline, CDR1 is KGHDR, CDR2 SFDVKD.

This clonotype was counted a single time. The chain combines TRBV6-5 with TRBJ2-7; perhaps D is TRBD1 or TRBD2 (5 bases each). Trimming removed 4 bases at V and 10 bases at J, with 17 bases between. From germline, CDR1 is MNHEY and CDR2 SVGAGI. This CDR3 contains 13 residues. This CDR3 reads CASSSGNDRFQYF. In DNA, the CDR3 is TGTGCCAGCAGTTCGGGAAACGACAGATTTCAGTACTTC.

This clonotype was seen a few times. The junction does not match germline at one end; this may be a read error. The chain combines TRBV4-1 with TRBJ1-1; D not certain. This CDR3 is 15 amino acids long. The germline CDR1 and CDR2 sequences are MGHRA and YSYEKL. CDR3 nucleotides: TGTGCCAGCAGCCACCTCCCGGGGTCGAACACTGAAGCTTTCTTT. It is translated as CASSHLPGSNTEAFF.

As to this clonotype: Its ends do not fully match the called genes, so a read error is possible. V usage is TRBV6-6 and J usage is TRBJ1-4; D remains unclear. This CDR3 is 17 amino acids long. Germline V gene lookup returns CDR1 MNHNY and CDR2 SVGAGI (reference sequence). The CDR3: CASSRYVLGATNEKPFF. The CDR3 nucleotides are TGTGCCAGCAGCCGCTACGTGTTGGGTGCCACTAATGAGAAACCGTTTTTT.

This clonotype was picked up many times. This sequence joins TRBV4-2 and TRBJ1-2; TRBD1 aligns across 7 bases. CDR1 is LGHNA and CDR2 is YNFKEQ in the germline V gene. The CDR3 is made up of 14 amino acids. V trimming: 4 bases; J trimming: 0 bases; junction bases outside the gene matches: 2. The DNA of the CDR3 is TGTGCCAGCAGCCGGGACAGAGCTAACTATGGCTACACCTTC. Protein sequence: CASSRDRANYGYTF.

This clonotype has at least ten counts. V and J are TRBV5-1 and TRBJ2-1; unclear D gene. This CDR3 has 11 residues. Trimming removed 0 bases at V and 13 bases at J, with 8 bases between. CDR1 is SGHRS, CDR2 YFSETQ, per germline. In DNA form, the CDR3 reads TGCGCCAGCAGCTTGGTAGAGCAACAGTTCTTC. Its translation is CASSLVEQQFF.

Remarks on this clonotype: One junction end does not reproduce the germline sequence, and a read error may be involved. The genes are TRBV10-3 and TRBJ2-5; the D gene is possibly TRBD2 (6 bases). The CDR3 spans 11 residues. Germline V gives CDR1 ENHRY, CDR2 SYGVKD. The CDR3 loop is CAISWGETRYF. The CDR3 DNA reads as TGCGCCATCAGTTGGGGGGAGACCCGGTACTTC.

This clonotype was counted only a few times. A clone one base away is much larger, so this may be a read error. J is TRBJ1-2 and V is TRBV28; D possibly corresponds to TRBD1 (6 bases). The CDR3 runs 13 residues. Trimming pared 6 bases from V and 8 bases from J, leaving 16 bases between. Germline V gene lookup returns CDR1 MDHEN and CDR2 SYDVKM. The CDR3: CASRLGGTWGYTF. The DNA of the CDR3 is TGTGCCAGCAGATTAGGCGGGACATGGGGCTACACCTTC.

The CDR3, as DNA: TGCAGTGTAGCCAGACTGGGGGCAACCTACGAGCAGTACTTC. Its translation: CSVARLGATYEQYF. V gene TRBV29-1 combines with J gene TRBJ2-7; possibly TRBD1 for D (6 bases). This CDR3 comprises 14 residues. Germline CDR1 reads SQVTM; CDR2 reads ANQGSEA.

This clonotype is deemed medium-sized. The chain is built from TRBV6-5 and TRBJ2-1, with D perhaps TRBD2 (6 bases). The CDR3 sequence is 16 residues long. In germline, CDR1 is MNHEY, CDR2 SVGAGI. The germline V and J ends were trimmed by 6 bases and 4 bases, with 19 bases remaining between them. CDR3 protein: CASSPRGRLGYNEQFF. The CDR3 DNA reads as TGTGCCAGCAGCCCGCGGGGAAGGCTCGGGTACAATGAGCAGTTCTTC.

This clonotype came up once. A read error may account for a junction end that differs from germline. The chain has TRBV6-5 and TRBJ2-6, with a weak D call TRBD1 (5 bases). CDR3 length equals 15 residues. Looked up from germline, CDR1 is MNHEY and CDR2 is SVGAGI. DNA of the CDR3: TGTGCCAGCACCAACCGCCGCTCTGGGGCCAACGTCCTGATTTTC. It codes for CASTNRRSGANVLIF.

The CDR3 coding sequence is TGTGCCAGCAGTTACGACTCCTGGGGAGGCGATTCACCCCTCCACTTT. The encoded protein is CASSYDSWGGDSPLHF. The chain joins TRBV6-6 to TRBJ1-6; no firm D call. Germline V lookup: CDR1 MNHNY, CDR2 SVGAGI (reference sequence). The CDR3 sequence is 16 residues long. Between the trimmed V and J ends, which lost 2 bases and 8 bases, there was a span of 16 bases.

On this clonotype: One end of the junction is discordant with germline, which a read error may explain. The chain is built from TRBV6-1 and TRBJ1-2; D is unresolved. The CDR3 covers 13 residues. Germline-derived CDR1 and CDR2 are MNHNS and SASEGT. CDR3 sequence: CACSEMMEYGYTF. The CDR3 DNA reads as TGTGCCTGCAGTGAAATGATGGAATATGGCTACACCTTC.

On this clonotype: The CDR3 ends on some other residue instead of the conserved phenylalanine or tryptophan, so this is likely a read error. J is TRBJ2-7 and V is TRBV11-2; no reliable D call. This CDR3 is 14 amino acids long. With 3 bases removed from V and 2 bases from J, the gap between germline ends came to 11 bases. CDR1 is SGHAT, CDR2 FQNNGV, per germline. CDR3 sequence reads: CASSLTDTAYEQYL. CDR3 sequence (DNA): TGTGCCAGCAGCTTGACCGACACTGCCTACGAGCAGTACTTA.

With respect to this clonotype: A read error may account for a junction end that differs from germline. The chain is built from TRBV12-3 or TRBV12-4 and TRBJ1-6, with D maybe TRBD1 (6 bases). This CDR3 is 14 amino acids long. The CDR3, as DNA: TGTGGCAGCTGTTTAAACAGGGAGGATTCACCCTTCCACTTT. It yields the protein CGSCLNREDSPFHF.

This clonotype was seen repeatedly, ten times or more. V usage is TRBV7-9 and J usage is TRBJ2-7; tentative D call: TRBD2 (6 bases). Trimming stripped 1 base from V and 0 bases from J, with 16 bases between. Germline V gives CDR1 SEHNR, CDR2 FQNEAQ (reference sequence). This CDR3 spans 17 amino acids. The CDR3 nucleotides are TGTGCCAGCAGCTTAGTGGAGGGAGGAAGACCCTCCTACGAGCAGTACTTC. This gives the protein CASSLVEGGRPSYEQYF.